These 7 T cell receptor beta chains came from one sample sequenced in a study of T cell repertoires in cytomegalovirus infection. MiXCR, applied by TCRdb to the reads, yields one record per CDR3 protein. Here the sample spans 900,000 to 950,000 distinct CDR3 sequences, around a third being singletons. The antigens for these receptors are not known. This specimen was cultured CD8+ T cells from PBMCs, taken from culture after CMV antigen stimulation. The receptors were gathered from a human donor in good health (CMV status not recorded). Some clones in this sample may be carry-over from other donors' samples.

This clonotype was observed a single time. The gene calls are TRBV4-1 and TRBJ2-7; maybe TRBD2 (6 bases). Trimming pared 4 bases from V and 2 bases from J, leaving 15 bases between. The CDR3 runs to 15 residues. CDR1 is MGHRA, CDR2 YSYEKL, per germline. CDR3 sequence (DNA): TGCGCCAGCAGCCTAGCCGGGACTCGTCCCTACGAGCAGTACTTC. This gives the protein CASSLAGTRPYEQYF.

The sample holds many counts of this clonotype. The rearrangement links TRBV6-1 to TRBJ2-6; D ambiguous. Germline CDR1 and CDR2: MNHNS and SASEGT. With 6 bases removed from V and 3 bases from J, the gap between germline ends came to 12 bases. The CDR3 runs to 15 residues. CDR3 sequence: CASSIGPVGANVLTF. In nucleotides, the CDR3 is TGTGCCAGCAGCATCGGTCCGGTTGGGGCCAACGTCCTGACTTTC.

This clonotype has more than one count but fewer than ten. V gene TRBV7-6 combines with J gene TRBJ2-6, with D hard to call. This CDR3 is built from 16 residues. Trimming removed 3 bases from V and 0 bases from J, with 9 bases in between. From germline, CDR1 is SGHVS and CDR2 FNYEAQ. This CDR3 is CASSFDDISGANVLTF. The CDR3 coding sequence is TGTGCCAGCAGCTTTGACGACATCTCTGGGGCCAACGTCCTGACTTTC.

This clonotype was detected ten times or more. The V call is TRBV10-3, the J call TRBJ2-1; D perhaps matches TRBD2 (5 bases). There are 14 residues in the CDR3. The germline V and J ends were trimmed by 9 bases and 2 bases, with 14 bases remaining between them. Germline loops: CDR1 ENHRY, CDR2 SYGVKD. The CDR3 nucleotides read TGTGCCATGTGGAGCGGAGTTCCCTACAATGAGCAGTTCTTC. Its protein product is CAMWSGVPYNEQFF.

The chain recombines TRBV20-1 with TRBJ1-1; no firm D call. The CDR3 sequence is 13 residues long. V lost 0 bases, J lost 5 bases, and 10 bases lay in between. Germline V CDR1 and CDR2: DFQATT, SNEGSKA (reference sequence). CDR3 sequence: CSARDSGWTEAFF. The DNA for the CDR3 is TGCAGTGCTAGAGACAGCGGGTGGACTGAAGCTTTCTTT.

This clonotype appeared a few times. The chain uses TRBV12-3 or TRBV12-4 and TRBJ2-7; D call uncertain. The V end lost 11 bases, the J end lost 4 bases, and 15 bases lay between the germline ends. The CDR3 is made up of 12 amino acids. In nucleotides, the CDR3 is TGTGCCTCGGCCCCCTACACGTACGAGCAGTACTTC. Amino acid sequence: CASAPYTYEQYF.

In its sample, this clonotype was seen a few times. This chain connects TRBV12-3 or TRBV12-4 to TRBJ1-5, with D uncertain. This CDR3 comprises 15 residues. The germline V and J ends were trimmed by 7 bases and 4 bases, with 17 bases remaining between them. The CDR3 region has the DNA TGTGCCAGCACCCTCGGGAAGGCGGCAAATCAGCCCCAGCATTTT. Translated, it gives CASTLGKAANQPQHF.